One sample yielded the 3 T cell receptor beta chains listed below, sequenced in a study of siplizumab effects on memory and regulatory T cells. Profiled with immunoSEQ multiplex PCR; TCRdb holds only in-frame clones, not every one. In the table there are roughly 100,000 clones, 93% of which are singletons. Input material: CD4+ T cells sorted from blood. These receptors originate from a human donor in good health.

J is TRBJ2-3 and V is TRBV6-4, with a tentative D call TRBD1 (6 bases). The CDR3 is 12 amino acids. The germline CDR1 and CDR2 sequences are MRHNA and SNTAGT. Trimming pared 5 bases from V and 8 bases from J, leaving 11 bases between. The CDR3 region has the DNA TGTGCCAGCAGTCCTGTAGGGGGTACGCAGTATTTT. This translates into CASSPVGGTQYF.

This chain links TRBV7-6 with TRBJ2-7, with TRBD2 as a possible D gene (7 bases). With 5 bases removed from V and 5 bases from J, the gap between germline ends came to 19 bases. CDR1 is SGHVS, CDR2 FNYEAQ, per germline. The CDR3 extends over 15 amino acids. CDR3 in amino acids: CASSVRGAGAHEQYF. CDR3 in DNA: TGTGCCAGCAGCGTCCGGGGGGCGGGAGCGCACGAGCAGTACTTC.

The chain employs TRBV6-5 and TRBJ1-2, with 7 bases fitting TRBD1. V lost 2 bases and J lost 7; bases outside the gene matches: 10. This CDR3 has 15 amino acids. CDR1 is MNHEY, CDR2 SVGAGI, per germline. The CDR3 coding sequence is TGTGCCAGCAGTTACGGGCAACAGGGGAAGGGTGGCTACACCTTC. Encoded protein: CASSYGQQGKGGYTF.